This TCR beta chain was retrieved from a study of T cells in Graves' hyperthyroidism and ophthalmopathy. Whole-study findings and limits: Ophthalmopathy, as predicted by the model, came a median about seven months after the prediction.

Hyperthyroidism had been newly diagnosed in patients aged 18 to 65, and its duration was under 2 months. TCR beta CDR3 regions were amplified from RNA transcripts. Using the HTBI primer set, a first-round RT-PCR was run on the TCR CDR3. TCRdb passed the multiplex PCR reads through MiXCR, listing each CDR3 protein once. The sample lists about 560,000 distinct CDR3 sequences, 16% occurring once. Losses at the gene ends were 2 bases for V and 3 bases for J; bases not matched to a gene: 3. This CDR3 has 14 residues. Germline CDR1 reads SGHRS; CDR2 reads YFSETQ. With regard to this clonotype: Its target is not known. The conserved final phenylalanine or tryptophan is absent from the CDR3, which likely points to a read error.

The clonotype was recovered from a woman aged 18-29 years with Graves' hyperthyroidism. Specimen: blood. V gene TRBV5-1 combines with J gene TRBJ2-7; 9 nucleotides match TRBD1. The DNA for the CDR3 is TGCGCCAGCAGCTTACAGGGGGCCCGCTACGAGCAGTACCTC. Its translation: CASSLQGARYEQYL.